This T cell receptor (beta chain) is from a study of vaccination and CD4 T cells after COVID-19. Study as a whole: Two of the convalescents were Hispanic, and the group consisted of six males and four females.

CDR1 is SEHNR and CDR2 is FQNEAQ in the germline V gene (reference sequence). The CDR3 runs to 14 residues. J lost 8 bases, V lost 4 bases, and 5 bases had no gene match. This clonotype was seen more than once but under ten times. Its antigen is still unknown. Sample treatment: roughly 10-day PBMC culture with coronavirus spike peptide pools or control peptides (ViraFEST assay). Following expansion of antigen-specific T cells with peptide pools, ViraFEST then sequenced TCRs. PBMC cultures, at approximately 2 million cells per well, received 7.5 to 10 IU/ml IL-2 and about 10 ug/ml peptide pools. The Oncomine TCR Beta short-read assay sequenced DNA from cultured CD4+ T cells. From CD4+ T cells that had been cultured, genomic DNA was extracted. TCRdb processed the PCR reads anew with MiXCR; each CDR3 protein has one entry. Of some 21,000 distinct CDR3 sequences listed, 35% to 45% are singletons.

The chain is built from TRBV7-9 and TRBJ1-3; 10 bases are shared with TRBD1. The source of this sequence is a human donor who had recovered from COVID-19. The source material was CD4+ T cells from blood, cultured in vitro, sampled before SARS-CoV-2 vaccination. The DNA for the CDR3 is TGTGCCAGCAGCTACGACAGGGGGCTGGACACCATATATTTT. Its protein is CASSYDRGLDTIYF.